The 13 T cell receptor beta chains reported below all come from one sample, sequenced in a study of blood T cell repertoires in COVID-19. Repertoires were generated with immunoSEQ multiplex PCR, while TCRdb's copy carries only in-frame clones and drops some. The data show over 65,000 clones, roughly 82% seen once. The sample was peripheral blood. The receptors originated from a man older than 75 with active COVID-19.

CDR3 nucleotides: TGCGCCAGCAGCTCTACTAGGATCGGCGGGACCCAGTACTTC. Its protein is CASSSTRIGGTQYF. This chain connects TRBV5-1 to TRBJ2-5, with a weak D call TRBD2 (5 bases). Per the germline V gene, CDR1 is SGHRS and CDR2 is YFSETQ. The CDR3 spans 14 residues. V lost 3 bases, J lost 7 bases, and 16 bases lay in between.

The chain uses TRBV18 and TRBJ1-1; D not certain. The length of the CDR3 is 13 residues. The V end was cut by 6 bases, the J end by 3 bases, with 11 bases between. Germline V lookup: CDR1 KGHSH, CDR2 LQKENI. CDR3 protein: CASSSEEYTEAFF. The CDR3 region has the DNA TGTGCCAGCTCTTCCGAGGAGTACACTGAAGCTTTCTTT.

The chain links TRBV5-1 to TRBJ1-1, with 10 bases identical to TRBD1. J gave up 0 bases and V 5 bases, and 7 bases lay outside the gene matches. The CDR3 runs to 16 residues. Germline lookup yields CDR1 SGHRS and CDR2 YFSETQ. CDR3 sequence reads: CASRKQGQGLNTEAFF. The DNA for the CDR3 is TGCGCCAGCAGGAAACAGGGACAGGGGTTGAACACTGAAGCTTTCTTT. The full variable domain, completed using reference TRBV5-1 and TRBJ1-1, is KAGVTQTPRYLIKTRGQQVTLSCSPISGHRSVSWYQQTPGQGLQFLFEYFSETQRNKGNFPGRFSGRQFSNSRSEMNVSTLELGDSALYLCASRKQGQGLNTEAFFGQGTRLTVV.

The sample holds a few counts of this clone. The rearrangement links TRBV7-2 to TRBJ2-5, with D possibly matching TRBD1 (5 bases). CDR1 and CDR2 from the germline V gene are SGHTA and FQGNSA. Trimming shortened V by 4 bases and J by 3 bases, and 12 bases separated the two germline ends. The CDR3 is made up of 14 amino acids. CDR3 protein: CASSSIDRKETQYF. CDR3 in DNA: TGTGCCAGCAGCTCCATTGACAGAAAAGAGACCCAGTACTTC.

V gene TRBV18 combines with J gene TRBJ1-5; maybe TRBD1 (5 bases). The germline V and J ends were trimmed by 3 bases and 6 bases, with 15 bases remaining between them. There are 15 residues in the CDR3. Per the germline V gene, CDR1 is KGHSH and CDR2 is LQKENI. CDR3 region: CASSPRGAEGQPQHF. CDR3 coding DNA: TGTGCCAGCTCACCGCGAGGGGCGGAGGGTCAGCCCCAGCATTTT. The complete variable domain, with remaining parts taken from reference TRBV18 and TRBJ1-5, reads NAGVMQNPRHLVRRRGQEARLRCSPMKGHSHVYWYRQLPEEGLKFMVYLQKENIIDESGMPKERFSAEFPKEGPSILRIQQVVRGDSAAYFCASSPRGAEGQPQHFGDGTRLSIL.

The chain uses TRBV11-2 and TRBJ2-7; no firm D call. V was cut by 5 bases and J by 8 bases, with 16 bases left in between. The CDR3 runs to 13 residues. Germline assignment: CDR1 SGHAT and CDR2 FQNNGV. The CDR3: CASSPGLGVKQYF. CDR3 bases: TGTGCCAGCAGCCCCGGATTGGGCGTCAAGCAGTACTTC.

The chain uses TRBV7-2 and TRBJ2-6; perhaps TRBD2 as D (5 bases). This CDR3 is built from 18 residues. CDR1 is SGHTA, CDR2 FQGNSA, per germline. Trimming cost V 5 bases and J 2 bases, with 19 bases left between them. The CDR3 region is CASSQSSQGLTGANVLTF. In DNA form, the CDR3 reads TGTGCCAGCAGCCAAAGCTCCCAAGGACTCACTGGGGCCAACGTCCTGACTTTC.

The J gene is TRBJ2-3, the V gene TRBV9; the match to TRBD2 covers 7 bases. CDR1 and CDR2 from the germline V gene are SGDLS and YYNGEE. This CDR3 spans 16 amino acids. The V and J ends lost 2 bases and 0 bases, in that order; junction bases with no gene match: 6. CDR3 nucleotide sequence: TGTGCCAGCAGCGTCCTAGCGGACTCTAGCACAGATACGCAGTATTTT. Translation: CASSVLADSSTDTQYF.

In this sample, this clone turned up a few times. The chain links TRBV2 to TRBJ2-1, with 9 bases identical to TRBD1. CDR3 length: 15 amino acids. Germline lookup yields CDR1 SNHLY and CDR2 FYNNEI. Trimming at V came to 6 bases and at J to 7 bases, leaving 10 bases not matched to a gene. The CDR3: CASRAGTGRENEQFF. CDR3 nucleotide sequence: TGTGCCAGCAGGGCCGGGACAGGGAGGGAGAATGAGCAGTTCTTC.

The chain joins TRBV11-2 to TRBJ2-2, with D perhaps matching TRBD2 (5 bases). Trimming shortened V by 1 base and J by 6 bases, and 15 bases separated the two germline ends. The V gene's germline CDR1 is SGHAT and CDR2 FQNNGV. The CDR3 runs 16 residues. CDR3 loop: CASSLAGTGSSGELFF. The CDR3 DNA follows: TGTGCCAGCAGCTTAGCTGGCACGGGGAGTTCCGGGGAGCTGTTTTTT.

CDR3 in DNA: TGTGCCAGCAGCCACGGACGACAGCAAGAGACCCAGTACTTC. Amino acids: CASSHGRQQETQYF. This chain uses TRBV7-8 with TRBJ2-5, with TRBD1 as a possible D gene (5 bases). The V end lost 5 bases, the J end lost 2 bases, and 12 bases lay between the germline ends. The CDR3 runs 14 residues. Germline CDR1 SGHVS, CDR2 FQNEAQ.

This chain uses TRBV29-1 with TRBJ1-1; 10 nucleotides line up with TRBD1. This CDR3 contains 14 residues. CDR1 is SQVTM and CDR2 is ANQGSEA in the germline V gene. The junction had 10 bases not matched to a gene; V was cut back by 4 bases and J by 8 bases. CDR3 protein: CSVVSGQGTKEAFF. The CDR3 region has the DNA TGCAGCGTTGTATCGGGACAGGGGACTAAGGAAGCTTTCTTT.

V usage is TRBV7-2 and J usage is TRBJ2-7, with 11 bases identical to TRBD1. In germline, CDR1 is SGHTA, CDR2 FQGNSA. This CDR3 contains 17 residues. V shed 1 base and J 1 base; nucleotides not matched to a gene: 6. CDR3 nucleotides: TGTGCCAGCAGCTTAGGTACCGGGACAGGGGGATCCTACGAGCAGTACTTC. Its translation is CASSLGTGTGGSYEQYF.